This T cell receptor (beta chain) was sequenced during a study of T cell changes during pregnancy in multiple sclerosis. V was pared by 1 base and J by 6 bases, with 9 bases between. The germline CDR1 and CDR2 sequences are MGHRA and YSYEKL. The CDR3 is 13 residues long. Sequencing used immunoSEQ multiplex PCR; TCRdb keeps in-frame clones, though not all of them. The sample yields about 60,000 clones, roughly 90% seen once. Source: peripheral blood, taken in the first trimester of pregnancy. The sequence was obtained from a female donor with multiple sclerosis, enrolled in a pregnancy study. The chain uses TRBV4-1 and TRBJ1-1, with D perhaps matching TRBD1 (5 bases). The CDR3 sequence: CASSQGGEPEAFF. The CDR3 region has the DNA TGCGCCAGCAGCCAAGGGGGGGAGCCTGAAGCTTTCTTT.